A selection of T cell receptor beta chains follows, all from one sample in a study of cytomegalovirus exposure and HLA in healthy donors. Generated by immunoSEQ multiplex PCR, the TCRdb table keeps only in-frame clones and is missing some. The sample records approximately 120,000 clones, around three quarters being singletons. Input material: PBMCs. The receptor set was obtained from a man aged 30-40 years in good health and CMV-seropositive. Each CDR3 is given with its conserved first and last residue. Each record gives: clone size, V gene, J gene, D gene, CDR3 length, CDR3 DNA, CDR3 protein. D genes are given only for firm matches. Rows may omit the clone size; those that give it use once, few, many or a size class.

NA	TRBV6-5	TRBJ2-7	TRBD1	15	TGTGCCAGCAGTTCCCCGGGACAGGGGCGTTACGAGCAGTACTTC	CASSSPGQGRYEQYF
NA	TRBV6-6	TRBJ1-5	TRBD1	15	TGTGCCAGCAGACCCGGGACAGGGGCAAATCAGCCCCAGCATTTT	CASRPGTGANQPQHF
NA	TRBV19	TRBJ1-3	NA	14	TGTGCCAGTACCTTCCCGTACTCTGGAAACACCATATATTTT	CASTFPYSGNTIYF
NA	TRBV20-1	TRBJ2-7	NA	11	TGCAGTGCTAAAAGTGAGGCCGAGCAGTACTTC	CSAKSEAEQYF
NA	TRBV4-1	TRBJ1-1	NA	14	TGCGCCAGCAGCCAAGAGGAGCAAAACACTGAAGCTTTCTTT	CASSQEEQNTEAFF
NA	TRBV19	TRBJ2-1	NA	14	TGTGCCAGTAGTATAATCCAGGGGGGCAATGAGCAGTTCTTC	CASSIIQGGNEQFF
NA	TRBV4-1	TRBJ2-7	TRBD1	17	TGCGCCAGCAGCCATGCACTTACCGGGACAGGGTTCTACGAGCAGTACTTC	CASSHALTGTGFYEQYF
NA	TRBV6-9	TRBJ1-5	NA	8	TGTGCCAGCAGCTCCCAGCATTTT	CASSSQHF
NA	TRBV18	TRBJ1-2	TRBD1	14	TGTGCCAGCTCCCGGACAGGGGCGAACTATGGCTACACCTTC	CASSRTGANYGYTF
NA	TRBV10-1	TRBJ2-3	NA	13	TGCGCCAGCAGTCCAGACAGCCTAGATACGCAGTATTTT	CASSPDSLDTQYF
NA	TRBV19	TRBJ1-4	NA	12	TGTGCCAGTAGTGCTACGAGAGAAAAACTGTTTTTT	CASSATREKLFF
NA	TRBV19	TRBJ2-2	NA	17	TGTGCCAGTAATCGGGGGGCTAGGGGTACGAACACCGGGGAGCTGTTTTTT	CASNRGARGTNTGELFF
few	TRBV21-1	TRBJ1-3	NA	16	TGTGCCAGCAGCGACCAGACAGCCTACTCTGGAAACACCATATATTTT	CASSDQTAYSGNTIYF
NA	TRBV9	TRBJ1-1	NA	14	TGTGCCAGCAGCGTAGGTGGCGGGGTCACTGAAGCTTTCTTT	CASSVGGGVTEAFF
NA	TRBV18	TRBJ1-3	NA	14	TGTGCCAGCTCACCCCAGGGTCTTGGAAACACCATATATTTT	CASSPQGLGNTIYF
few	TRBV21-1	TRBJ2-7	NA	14	TGTGCCAGCAGCCCTGGGACACACTCCTACGAGCAGTACTTC	CASSPGTHSYEQYF
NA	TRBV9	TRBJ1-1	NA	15	TGTGCCAGCAGCCCCCACGCACAGGGGAACACTGAAGCTTTCTTT	CASSPHAQGNTEAFF
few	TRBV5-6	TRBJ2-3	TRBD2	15	TGTGCCAGCAGCGTAGCGGGGCCTAGCACAGATACGCAGTATTTT	CASSVAGPSTDTQYF
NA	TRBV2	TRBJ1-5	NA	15	TGTGCCAGCAGCCCAACCCGGGGTTGGAATCAGCCCCAGCATTTT	CASSPTRGWNQPQHF
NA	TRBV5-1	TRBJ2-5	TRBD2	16	TGCGCCAGCAGCCCAAGACTAGCGGGGGTCCTGGAGACCCAGTACTTC	CASSPRLAGVLETQYF